This T cell receptor (beta chain) originates from a study of blood T cell repertoires in COVID-19. V was clipped by 1 base and J by 4 bases; unmatched bases: 2. This CDR3 has 15 amino acids. CDR1 LGHDT and CDR2 YNNKEL come from the germline V gene (reference sequence). Measured with immunoSEQ multiplex PCR; TCRdb has only the in-frame clones, and not every one. Of about 160,000 clones in the sample, over 85% were seen once. The TCR originated in a woman aged 45-65 years with acute or convalescent COVID-19. The genes are TRBV3-1 (or the pseudogene TRBV3-2) and TRBJ1-3; 9 positions match TRBD1. The sequencing sample was made of peripheral blood. For the CDR3, the DNA is TGTGCCAGCAGCCAAGCCGGGACAGGGGGAAACACCATATATTTT. This sequence encodes CASSQAGTGGNTIYF.